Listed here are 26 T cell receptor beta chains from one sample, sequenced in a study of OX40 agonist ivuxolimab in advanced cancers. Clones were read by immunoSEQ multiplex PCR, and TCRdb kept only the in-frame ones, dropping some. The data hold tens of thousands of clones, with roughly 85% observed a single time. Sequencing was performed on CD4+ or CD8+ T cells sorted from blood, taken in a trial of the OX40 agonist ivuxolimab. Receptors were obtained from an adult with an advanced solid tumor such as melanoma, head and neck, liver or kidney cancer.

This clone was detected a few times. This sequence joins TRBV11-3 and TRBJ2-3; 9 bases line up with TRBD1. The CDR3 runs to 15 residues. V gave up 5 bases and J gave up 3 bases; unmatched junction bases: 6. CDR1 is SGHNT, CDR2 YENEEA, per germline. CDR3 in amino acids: CASSVSDRGTDTQYF. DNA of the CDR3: TGTGCCAGCAGCGTATCGGACAGGGGAACAGATACGCAGTATTTT.

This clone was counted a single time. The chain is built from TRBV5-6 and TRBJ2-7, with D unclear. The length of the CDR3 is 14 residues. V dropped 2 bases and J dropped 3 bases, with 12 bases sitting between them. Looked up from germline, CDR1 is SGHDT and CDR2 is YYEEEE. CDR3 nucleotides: TGTGCCAGCAGCTTCTCTAGGGCTAACTACGAGCAGTACTTC. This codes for CASSFSRANYEQYF. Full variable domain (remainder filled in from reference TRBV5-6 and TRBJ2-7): DAGVTQSPTHLIKTRGQQVTLRCSPKSGHDTVSWYQQALGQGPQFIFQYYEEEERQRGNFPDRFSGHQFPNYSSELNVNALLLGDSALYLCASSFSRANYEQYFGPGTRLTVT.

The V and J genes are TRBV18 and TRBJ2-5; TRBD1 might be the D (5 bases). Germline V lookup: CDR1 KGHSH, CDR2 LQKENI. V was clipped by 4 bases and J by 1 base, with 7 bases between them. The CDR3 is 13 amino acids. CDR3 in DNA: TGTGCCAGCTCACAGACAGTCCAAGAGACCCAGTACTTC. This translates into CASSQTVQETQYF.

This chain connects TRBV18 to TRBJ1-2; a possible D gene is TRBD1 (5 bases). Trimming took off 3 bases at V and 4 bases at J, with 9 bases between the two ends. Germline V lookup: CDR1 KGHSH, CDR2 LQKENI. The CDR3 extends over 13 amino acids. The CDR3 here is CASSPGGSYGYTF. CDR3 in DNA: TGTGCCAGCTCACCGGGGGGGAGCTATGGCTACACCTTC.

This chain's CDR3 is CASSQGGQSNSPLHF. The CDR3 DNA sequence: TGCGCCAGCAGCCAAGGCGGACAGTCTAATTCACCCCTCCACTTT. The chain combines TRBV4-3 with TRBJ1-6; a weak D match, TRBD1 (6 bases). V was cut by 1 base and J by 6 bases, with 10 bases left in between. This CDR3 is 15 amino acids long. Looked up from germline, CDR1 is LGHNA and CDR2 is YSLEER.

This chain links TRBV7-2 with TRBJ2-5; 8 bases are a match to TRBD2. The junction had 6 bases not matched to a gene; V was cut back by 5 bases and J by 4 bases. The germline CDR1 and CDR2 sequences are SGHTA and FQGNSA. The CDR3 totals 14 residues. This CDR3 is CASSLSGARETQYF. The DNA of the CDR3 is TGTGCCAGCAGCCTTAGCGGGGCCCGAGAGACCCAGTACTTC.

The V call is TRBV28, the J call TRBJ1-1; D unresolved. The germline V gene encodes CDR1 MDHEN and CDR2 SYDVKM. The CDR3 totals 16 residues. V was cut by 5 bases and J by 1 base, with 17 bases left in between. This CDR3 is CASSLPGSLGNTEAFF. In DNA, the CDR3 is TGTGCCAGCAGTCTCCCTGGGTCCTTGGGGAACACTGAAGCTTTCTTT.

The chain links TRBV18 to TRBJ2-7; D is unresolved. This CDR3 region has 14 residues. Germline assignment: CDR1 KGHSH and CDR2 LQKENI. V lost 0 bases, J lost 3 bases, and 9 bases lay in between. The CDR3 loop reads CASSPPSPNYEQYF. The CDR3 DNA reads TGTGCCAGCTCACCACCCTCTCCAAACTACGAGCAGTACTTC.

CDR3 coding DNA: TGTGCCAGCAGATTTTTACGTGAGCAGTACTTC. Protein product: CASRFLREQYF. The chain has TRBV27 and TRBJ2-7, with D uncertain. Trimming removed 6 bases at V and 7 bases at J, with 10 bases between. The CDR3 contains 11 residues. The germline CDR1 and CDR2 sequences are MNHEY and SMNVEV (reference sequence).

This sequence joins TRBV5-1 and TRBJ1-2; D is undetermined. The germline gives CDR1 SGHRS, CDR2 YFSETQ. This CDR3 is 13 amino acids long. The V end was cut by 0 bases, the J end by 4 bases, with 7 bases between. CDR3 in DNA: TGCGCCAGCAGCTTGGGGGCGGTCTATGGCTACACCTTC. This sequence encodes CASSLGAVYGYTF.

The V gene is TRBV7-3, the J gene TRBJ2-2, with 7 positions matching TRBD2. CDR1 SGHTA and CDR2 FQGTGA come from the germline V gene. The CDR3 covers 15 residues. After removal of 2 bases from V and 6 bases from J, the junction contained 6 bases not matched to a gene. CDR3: CASSLGGTTPGELFF. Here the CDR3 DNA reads TGTGCCAGCAGCTTAGGCGGGACTACGCCCGGGGAGCTGTTTTTT. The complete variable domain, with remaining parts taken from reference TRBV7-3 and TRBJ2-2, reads GAGVSQTPSNKVTEKGKYVELRCDPISGHTALYWYRQSLGQGPEFLIYFQGTGAADDSGLPNDRFFAVRPEGSVSTLKIQRTERGDSAVYLCASSLGGTTPGELFFGEGSRLTVL.

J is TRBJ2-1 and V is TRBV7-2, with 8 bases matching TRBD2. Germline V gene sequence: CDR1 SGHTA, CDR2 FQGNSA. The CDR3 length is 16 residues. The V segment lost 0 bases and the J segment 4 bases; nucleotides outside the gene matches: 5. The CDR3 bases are TGTGCCAGCAGCTTAGCGAGCGGGAGCGGATACAATGAGCAGTTCTTC. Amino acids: CASSLASGSGYNEQFF.

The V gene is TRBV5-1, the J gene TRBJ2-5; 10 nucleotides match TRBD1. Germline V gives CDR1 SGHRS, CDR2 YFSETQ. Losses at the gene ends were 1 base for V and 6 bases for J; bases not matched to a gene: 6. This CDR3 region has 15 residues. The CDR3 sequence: CASSLPGQGTKTQYF. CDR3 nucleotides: TGCGCCAGCAGCTTGCCGGGACAGGGGACGAAGACCCAGTACTTC.

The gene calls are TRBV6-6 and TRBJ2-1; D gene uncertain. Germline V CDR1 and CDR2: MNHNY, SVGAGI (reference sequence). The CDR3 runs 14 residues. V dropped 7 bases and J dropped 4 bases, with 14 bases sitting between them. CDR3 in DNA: TGTGCCAGCACTGGAGAGCCGCAATACAATGAGCAGTTCTTC. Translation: CASTGEPQYNEQFF.

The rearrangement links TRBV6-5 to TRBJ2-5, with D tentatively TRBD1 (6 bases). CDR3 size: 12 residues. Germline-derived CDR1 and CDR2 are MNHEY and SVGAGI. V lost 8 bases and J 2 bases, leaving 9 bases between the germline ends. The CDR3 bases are TGTGCCAGCGGGGGCGGACAAGAGACCCAGTACTTC. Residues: CASGGGQETQYF.

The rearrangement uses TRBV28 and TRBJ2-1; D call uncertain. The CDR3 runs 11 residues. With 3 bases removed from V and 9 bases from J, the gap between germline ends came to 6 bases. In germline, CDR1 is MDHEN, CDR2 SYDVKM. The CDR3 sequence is CASSFPSEQFF. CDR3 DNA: TGTGCCAGCAGTTTCCCCAGTGAGCAGTTCTTC.

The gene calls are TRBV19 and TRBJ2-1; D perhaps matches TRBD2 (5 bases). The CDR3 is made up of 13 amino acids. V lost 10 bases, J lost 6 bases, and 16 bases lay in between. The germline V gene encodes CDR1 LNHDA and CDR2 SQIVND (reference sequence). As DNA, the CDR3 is TGTGCCAACTCGAGAGCGGACCCCAATGAGCAGTTCTTC. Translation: CANSRADPNEQFF. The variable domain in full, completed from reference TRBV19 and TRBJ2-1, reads DGGITQSPKYLFRKEGQNVTLSCEQNLNHDAMYWYRQDPGQGLRLIYYSQIVNDFQKGDIAEGYSVSREKKESFPLTVTSAQKNPTAFYLCANSRADPNEQFFGPGTRLTVL.

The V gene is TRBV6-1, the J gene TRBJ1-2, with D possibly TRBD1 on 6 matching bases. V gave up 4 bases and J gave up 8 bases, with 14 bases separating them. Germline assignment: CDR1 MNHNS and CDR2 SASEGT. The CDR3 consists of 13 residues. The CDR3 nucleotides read TGTGCCAGCAGTGTCACAGGGTTGAGGGGCTACACCTTC. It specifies CASSVTGLRGYTF.

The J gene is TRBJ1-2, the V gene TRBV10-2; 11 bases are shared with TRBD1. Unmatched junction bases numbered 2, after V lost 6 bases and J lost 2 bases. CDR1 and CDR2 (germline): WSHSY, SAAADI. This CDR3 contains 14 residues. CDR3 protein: CASSRDRGNYGYTF. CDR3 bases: TGCGCCAGCAGCAGGGACAGGGGGAACTATGGCTACACCTTC.

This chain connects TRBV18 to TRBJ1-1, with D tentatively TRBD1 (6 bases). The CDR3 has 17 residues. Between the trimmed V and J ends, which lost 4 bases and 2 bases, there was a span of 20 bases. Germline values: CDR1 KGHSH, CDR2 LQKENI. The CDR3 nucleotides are TGTGCCAGCTCACTAAGACAGGTCCGATTGGGAAACACTGAAGCTTTCTTT. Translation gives CASSLRQVRLGNTEAFF.

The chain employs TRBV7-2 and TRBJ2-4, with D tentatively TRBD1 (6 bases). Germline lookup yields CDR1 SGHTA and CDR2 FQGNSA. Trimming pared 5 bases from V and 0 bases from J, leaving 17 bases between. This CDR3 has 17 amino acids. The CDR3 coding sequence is TGTGCCAGCAGCCCCTCCGGGACACATCTAGCCAAAAACATTCAGTACTTC. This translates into CASSPSGTHLAKNIQYF. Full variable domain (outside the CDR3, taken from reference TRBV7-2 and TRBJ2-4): GAGVSQSPSNKVTEKGKDVELRCDPISGHTALYWYRQSLGQGLEFLIYFQGNSAPDKSGLPSDRFSAERTGGSVSTLTIQRTQQEDSAVYLCASSPSGTHLAKNIQYFGAGTRLSVL.

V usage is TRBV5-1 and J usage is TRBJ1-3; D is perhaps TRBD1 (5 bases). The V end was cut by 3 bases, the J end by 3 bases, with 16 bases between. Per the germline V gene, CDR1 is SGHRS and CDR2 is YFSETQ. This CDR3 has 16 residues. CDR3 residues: CASSSTTVNLGNTIYF. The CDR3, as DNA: TGCGCCAGCAGCTCCACGACAGTAAACCTTGGAAACACCATATATTTT.

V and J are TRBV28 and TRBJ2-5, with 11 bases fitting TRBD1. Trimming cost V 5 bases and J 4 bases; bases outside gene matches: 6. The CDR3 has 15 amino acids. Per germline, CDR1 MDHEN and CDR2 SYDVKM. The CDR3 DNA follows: TGTGCCAGCAGTCGAGGACAGGGGGCGGTAGAGACCCAGTACTTC. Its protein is CASSRGQGAVETQYF.

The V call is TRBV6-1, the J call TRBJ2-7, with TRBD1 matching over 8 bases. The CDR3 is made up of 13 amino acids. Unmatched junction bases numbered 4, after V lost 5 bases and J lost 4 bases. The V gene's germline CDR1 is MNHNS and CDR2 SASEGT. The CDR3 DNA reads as TGTGCCAGCAGTCGGACAGGGAGGTACGAGCAGTACTTC. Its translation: CASSRTGRYEQYF.

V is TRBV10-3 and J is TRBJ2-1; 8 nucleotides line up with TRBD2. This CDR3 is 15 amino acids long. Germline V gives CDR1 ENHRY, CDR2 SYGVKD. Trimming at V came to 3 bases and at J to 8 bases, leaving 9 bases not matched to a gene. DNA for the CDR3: TGTGCCATCAGTGAAGGCAGCGGGAGAGTAGATGAGCAGTTCTTC. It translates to CAISEGSGRVDEQFF.

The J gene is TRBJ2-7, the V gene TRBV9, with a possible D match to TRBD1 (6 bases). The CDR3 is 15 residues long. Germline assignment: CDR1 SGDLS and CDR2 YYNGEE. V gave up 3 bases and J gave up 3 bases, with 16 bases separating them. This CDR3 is CASSADRQVVYEQYF. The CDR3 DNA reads TGTGCCAGCAGCGCTGACAGACAGGTCGTCTACGAGCAGTACTTC.